These 2 T cell receptor beta chains came from one sample sequenced in a study of technical replicates of blood from several donors. Clones were sequenced by immunoSEQ multiplex PCR, and TCRdb holds only the in-frame ones, with some missing. The sample holds 10,000 to 15,000 clones; 94% are singletons and the top ten take 6% to 9.5%. Sequencing was performed on PBMCs. The receptors originated from a human donor in good health.

The chain recombines TRBV5-8 with TRBJ1-1; TRBD1 aligns across 8 bases. There are 15 residues in the CDR3. Trimming at V came to 0 bases and at J to 1 base, leaving 2 bases not matched to a gene. Looked up from germline, CDR1 is SGHTS and CDR2 is YDEGEE. The CDR3, as DNA: TGTGCCAGCAGCTTGGGGACAGGGAGGAACACTGAAGCTTTCTTT. Protein product: CASSLGTGRNTEAFF.

DNA for the CDR3: TGTGCCAGCAGTGGGGGGGGTATAAGCCGCTTAATGGCTGAAGCTTTCTTT. This gives the protein CASSGGGISRLMAEAFF. The chain has TRBV6-1 and TRBJ1-1; TRBD1 is a possible D gene (5 bases). Trimming pared 4 bases from V and 6 bases from J, leaving 24 bases between. The CDR3 totals 17 residues. Germline V lookup: CDR1 MNHNS, CDR2 SASEGT.